These 21 T cell receptor beta chains were sequenced from one sample in a study of blood T cell repertoires in COVID-19. Profiled with immunoSEQ multiplex PCR; TCRdb holds only in-frame clones, not every one. The repertoire holds 29,000 or so clones, with around nine tenths as singletons. Material for sequencing was peripheral blood. Receptors were obtained from a human donor in a cohort sampled during active COVID-19. The donor label of this sample is uncertain.

This clone came up once. The chain has TRBV28 and TRBJ1-2, with D unresolved. The CDR3 runs to 14 residues. The germline V and J ends were trimmed by 4 bases and 2 bases, with 11 bases remaining between them. CDR1 MDHEN and CDR2 SYDVKM come from the germline V gene. The DNA of the CDR3 is TGTGCCAGCAGTTCCCGGTCCTCGAACTATGGCTACACCTTC. This translates into CASSSRSSNYGYTF.

The gene calls are TRBV24-1 and TRBJ2-1, with 9 bases matching TRBD2. Trimming removed 3 bases from V and 4 bases from J; junction bases left unmatched: 3. This CDR3 is built from 15 residues. Germline V lookup: CDR1 KGHDR, CDR2 SFDVKD. CDR3 sequence: CATSDRTSDYNEQFF. CDR3 DNA sequence: TGTGCCACCAGTGATCGGACTAGCGATTACAATGAGCAGTTCTTC.

The sample holds one count of this clone. V gene TRBV15 combines with J gene TRBJ2-5; D is unclear. The CDR3 length is 13 residues. From germline, CDR1 is LNHNV and CDR2 YYDKDF (reference sequence). V was pared by 0 bases and J by 6 bases, with 8 bases between. CDR3 sequence reads: CATSRDLGKTQYF. In DNA form, the CDR3 reads TGTGCCACCAGCAGAGATTTGGGCAAGACCCAGTACTTC.

The chain combines TRBV5-1 with TRBJ2-3, with 7 positions matching TRBD2. Per the germline V gene, CDR1 is SGHRS and CDR2 is YFSETQ. Trimming cost V 4 bases and J 1 base; bases outside gene matches: 3. The CDR3 has 14 amino acids. CDR3 nucleotides: TGCGCCAGCAGCCCGGGACTACGCACAGATACGCAGTATTTT. It is translated as CASSPGLRTDTQYF.

The V gene is TRBV3-1 (or the pseudogene TRBV3-2), the J gene TRBJ2-7; no reliable D call. The germline V and J ends were trimmed by 1 base and 7 bases, with 8 bases remaining between them. The germline gives CDR1 LGHDT, CDR2 YNNKEL (reference sequence). The CDR3 sequence is 12 residues long. The CDR3 reads CASSQGPREQYF. CDR3 nucleotides: TGTGCCAGCAGCCAAGGCCCGCGGGAGCAGTACTTC.

The chain carries TRBV2 and TRBJ1-1; tentatively, D is TRBD1 (5 bases). Per the germline V gene, CDR1 is SNHLY and CDR2 is FYNNEI. Between the trimmed V and J ends, which lost 2 bases and 2 bases, there was a span of 6 bases. The CDR3 consists of 13 residues. CDR3 in amino acids: CASSEQGNTEAFF. In DNA form, the CDR3 reads TGTGCCAGCAGTGAACAGGGTAACACTGAAGCTTTCTTT.

This chain joins TRBV29-1 and TRBJ1-1; perhaps TRBD1 as D (6 bases). The CDR3 extends over 12 amino acids. Germline loops: CDR1 SQVTM, CDR2 ANQGSEA. V was cut by 7 bases and J by 6 bases, with 15 bases left in between. This CDR3 is CSGRRGDSEAFF. The CDR3 nucleotides are TGCAGCGGCCGCAGGGGCGACTCTGAAGCTTTCTTT. Based on the CDR3 plus reference TRBV29-1 and TRBJ1-1, the full variable domain is SAVISQKPSRDICQRGTSLTIQCQVDSQVTMMFWYRQQPGQSLTLIATANQGSEATYESGFVIDKFPISRPNLTFSTLTVSNMSPEDSSIYLCSGRRGDSEAFFGQGTRLTVV.

The J gene is TRBJ2-7, the V gene TRBV5-1, with D unresolved. Germline loops: CDR1 SGHRS, CDR2 YFSETQ. The V end lost 3 bases, the J end lost 3 bases, and 10 bases lay between the germline ends. This CDR3 is 13 amino acids long. The CDR3 DNA sequence: TGCGCCAGCAGCTCCCCCTACAGCTACGAGCAGTACTTC. It encodes CASSSPYSYEQYF.

This sequence joins TRBV7-6 and TRBJ2-7; 7 nucleotides line up with TRBD1. Germline trimming cut 2 bases from V and 0 bases from J; bases unmatched to any gene: 4. This CDR3 is built from 15 residues. CDR1 SGHVS and CDR2 FNYEAQ come from the germline V gene. As DNA, the CDR3 is TGTGCCAGCAGCTTACAGGCAGGGGGCTCCTACGAGCAGTACTTC. It encodes CASSLQAGGSYEQYF.

The genes are TRBV10-3 and TRBJ2-2; perhaps TRBD1 as D (6 bases). The CDR3 extends over 16 amino acids. Trimming took off 4 bases at V and 6 bases at J, with 18 bases between the two ends. Germline V lookup: CDR1 ENHRY, CDR2 SYGVKD. CDR3 amino acids: CAISGGEAQGAGELFF. In DNA, the CDR3 is TGTGCCATCAGTGGAGGTGAGGCACAGGGAGCCGGGGAGCTGTTTTTT.

V gene TRBV24-1 combines with J gene TRBJ2-1, with 7 bases aligning to TRBD1. The trim removed 4 bases at V and 5 bases at J, leaving 7 bases unmatched. Per the germline V gene, CDR1 is KGHDR and CDR2 is SFDVKD. The CDR3 is 15 amino acids. CDR3 protein: CATSDPGTAHNEQFF. The CDR3 coding sequence is TGTGCCACCAGTGACCCCGGGACAGCACACAATGAGCAGTTCTTC.

The chain carries TRBV12-3 or TRBV12-4 and TRBJ1-2, with 7 nucleotides matching TRBD1. The CDR3 has 13 amino acids. Trimming cost V 6 bases and J 6 bases; bases outside gene matches: 7. The CDR3 loop is CASREGQMDGYTF. The CDR3 bases are TGTGCCAGCAGGGAGGGACAGATGGATGGCTACACCTTC.

The rearrangement joins TRBV19 to TRBJ1-2; D gene uncertain. Germline CDR1 and CDR2: LNHDA and SQIVND (reference sequence). V was shortened by 1 base and J by 4 bases, with 7 bases between the two germline ends. This CDR3 region has 13 residues. The CDR3 is CASSIASSYGYTF. DNA of the CDR3: TGTGCCAGTAGTATAGCCTCGAGCTATGGCTACACCTTC.

The chain is built from TRBV11-3 and TRBJ2-7, with TRBD1 as a possible D gene (7 bases). Germline loops: CDR1 SGHNT, CDR2 YENEEA. The CDR3 totals 15 residues. The V end lost 5 bases, the J end lost 0 bases, and 14 bases lay between the germline ends. The CDR3 nucleotides read TGTGCCAGCAGCCGGGGCGGGGACAGCTCCTACGAGCAGTACTTC. This gives the protein CASSRGGDSSYEQYF. The entire variable domain, with the rest obtained from reference TRBV11-3 and TRBJ2-7, is as follows: EAGVVQSPRYKIIEKKQPVAFWCNPISGHNTLYWYLQNLGQGPELLIRYENEEAVDDSQLPKDRFSAERLKGVDSTLKIQPAELGDSAVYLCASSRGGDSSYEQYFGPGTRLTVT.

This clone was seen just once. J is TRBJ2-1 and V is TRBV5-1; 9 bases match TRBD2. The CDR3 is 15 residues long. Germline values: CDR1 SGHRS, CDR2 YFSETQ. The junction had 3 bases not matched to a gene; V was cut back by 0 bases and J by 5 bases. The CDR3 DNA reads as TGCGCCAGCAGCTTGGCTAGCGGGACCCACAATGAGCAGTTCTTC. Translation: CASSLASGTHNEQFF.

The chain couples TRBV19 to TRBJ2-3; 8 nucleotides line up with TRBD1. This CDR3 has 13 amino acids. Germline lookup yields CDR1 LNHDA and CDR2 SQIVND (reference sequence). The ends lost 6 bases at V and 3 bases at J; junction bases unmatched: 2. DNA of the CDR3: TGTGCCAGTAGACAGGGGGTAACAGATACGCAGTATTTT. Its protein product is CASRQGVTDTQYF.

This chain links TRBV24-1 with TRBJ2-3; D is uncertain. V was cut by 4 bases and J by 3 bases, with 13 bases left in between. The CDR3 extends over 15 amino acids. Germline V lookup: CDR1 KGHDR, CDR2 SFDVKD. The DNA for the CDR3 is TGTGCCACCAGTGAAGCGACTCTGACGACAGATACGCAGTATTTT. Translation: CATSEATLTTDTQYF.

The rearrangement uses TRBV5-1 and TRBJ2-7, with 9 bases fitting TRBD1. The CDR3 is made up of 14 amino acids. The germline CDR1 and CDR2 sequences are SGHRS and YFSETQ. J gave up 5 bases and V 2 bases, and 5 bases lay outside the gene matches. DNA for the CDR3: TGCGCCAGCAGCTTCGACAGGGGGTCACACGAGCAGTACTTC. It encodes CASSFDRGSHEQYF.

This sequence joins TRBV30 and TRBJ2-3, with D possibly TRBD1 on 5 matching bases. This CDR3 region has 14 residues. Germline V lookup: CDR1 GTSNPN, CDR2 SVGIG (reference sequence). Trimming removed 4 bases from V and 2 bases from J, with 13 bases in between. The CDR3, as DNA: TGTGCCTGGAAGGGGTTATCTTACACAGATACGCAGTATTTT. Encoded protein: CAWKGLSYTDTQYF.

The V call is TRBV29-1, the J call TRBJ1-3; D might be TRBD1 (5 bases). Trimming cost V 7 bases and J 0 bases, with 10 bases left between them. CDR3 length: 13 residues. Germline loops: CDR1 SQVTM, CDR2 ANQGSEA. The CDR3 DNA reads as TGCAGCGCACAGGTCTTCTCTGGAAACACCATATATTTT. This gives the protein CSAQVFSGNTIYF.

The gene calls are TRBV18 and TRBJ2-1, with 16 bases that match TRBD2. This CDR3 spans 16 amino acids. V lost 6 bases to trimming and J lost 8 bases; unmatched junction nucleotides: 7. The V gene's germline CDR1 is KGHSH and CDR2 LQKENI. As DNA, the CDR3 is TGTGCCAGCTCGCCGTCCGGGACTAGCGGGAGGGATGAGCAGTTCTTC. Amino acids: CASSPSGTSGRDEQFF. The complete variable domain, with remaining parts taken from reference TRBV18 and TRBJ2-1, reads NAGVMQNPRHLVRRRGQEARLRCSPMKGHSHVYWYRQLPEEGLKFMVYLQKENIIDESGMPKERFSAEFPKEGPSILRIQQVVRGDSAAYFCASSPSGTSGRDEQFFGPGTRLTVL.